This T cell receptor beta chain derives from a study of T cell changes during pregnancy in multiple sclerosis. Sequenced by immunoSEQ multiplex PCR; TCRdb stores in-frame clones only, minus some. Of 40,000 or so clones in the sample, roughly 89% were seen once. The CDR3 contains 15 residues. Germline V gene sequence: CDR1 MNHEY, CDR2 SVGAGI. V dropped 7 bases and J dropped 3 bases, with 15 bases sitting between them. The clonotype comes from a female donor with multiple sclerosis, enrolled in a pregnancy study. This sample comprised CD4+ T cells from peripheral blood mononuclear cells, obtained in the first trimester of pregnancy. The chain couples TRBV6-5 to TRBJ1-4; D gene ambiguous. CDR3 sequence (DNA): TGTGCCAGCACGGGAGGGAAGTTGTCTAATGAAAAACTGTTTTTT. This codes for CASTGGKLSNEKLFF.